A selection of T cell receptor beta chains follows, all from one sample in a study of blood T cell repertoires in COVID-19. Data came from immunoSEQ multiplex PCR; TCRdb stores just in-frame clones and leaves some out. The table lists some 100,000 clones, about 86% of them singletons. The material sequenced was PBMCs or T cells enriched from blood (not recorded which). These TCRs come from a woman in her fifties or sixties who had recovered from COVID-19. Both conserved end residues are part of each CDR3. Fields, in order: V gene, J gene, D gene, clone size, CDR3 DNA, CDR3 protein. D genes are given only for firm matches. The size field is filled for only some rows; it gives once, few, many or a size class.

V: TRBV5-6
J: TRBJ2-7
D: TRBD2
size: NA
DNA: TGTGCCAGCAACAGTAGAAGCGGGAGTCTCTACGAGCAGTACTTC
CDR3: CASNSRSGSLYEQYF

V: TRBV30
J: TRBJ1-3
D: NA
size: NA
DNA: TGTGCCTGGCAGTTGGGGGGTACTGGAAACACCATATATTTT
CDR3: CAWQLGGTGNTIYF

V: TRBV2
J: TRBJ1-5
D: NA
size: NA
DNA: TGTGCCAGCAATGGCCGAGGGAATCAGCCCCAGCATTTT
CDR3: CASNGRGNQPQHF

V: TRBV2
J: TRBJ2-1
D: TRBD2
size: NA
DNA: TGTGCCAGCAGATACTTGGAACTAGCGGGAGCAGGGGAGCAGTTCTTC
CDR3: CASRYLELAGAGEQFF

V: TRBV28
J: TRBJ2-1
D: NA
size: once
DNA: TGTGCCAGCAGTTCCCAAGCGGCAAGCTCCTACAATGAGCAGTTCTTC
CDR3: CASSSQAASSYNEQFF

V: TRBV5-8
J: TRBJ2-3
D: TRBD1
size: NA
DNA: TGTGCCAGCAGCTTGTTTCTCTCTCCGGGACAGAAGAACACAGATACGCAGTATTTT
CDR3: CASSLFLSPGQKNTDTQYF

V: TRBV7-3
J: TRBJ1-1
D: TRBD1
size: few
DNA: TGTGCCAGCAGCTTCGACAGGGGTTCCACTGAAGCTTTCTTT
CDR3: CASSFDRGSTEAFF

V: TRBV7-9
J: TRBJ1-1
D: NA
size: once
DNA: TGTGCCAGCAGCTTAGTTTCCCCTAGAACTGAAGCTTTCTTT
CDR3: CASSLVSPRTEAFF

V: TRBV2
J: TRBJ1-5
D: TRBD1
size: NA
DNA: TGTGCCAGCAGTCTAGGACAGGGTTTTGATCAGCCCCAGCATTTT
CDR3: CASSLGQGFDQPQHF

V: TRBV11-2
J: TRBJ1-1
D: TRBD1
size: NA
DNA: TGTGCCAGCAGTCCTTGGACAGGGAAACTCATGAACACTGAAGCTTTCTTT
CDR3: CASSPWTGKLMNTEAFF

V: TRBV5-1
J: TRBJ1-2
D: TRBD1
size: NA
DNA: TGCGCCAGCAGCTTGGGGGGACAGGCCTCCCCCAACTATGGCTACACCTTC
CDR3: CASSLGGQASPNYGYTF

V: TRBV12-3/TRBV12-4
J: TRBJ2-1
D: NA
size: NA
DNA: TGTGCCAGTAGACCGTCGGGAAATGAGCAGTTCTTC
CDR3: CASRPSGNEQFF

V: TRBV6-6
J: TRBJ2-2
D: NA
size: NA
DNA: TGTGCCGGCCTGGCCGGGGGTGGGGACACCGGGGAGCTGTTTTTT
CDR3: CAGLAGGGDTGELFF

V: TRBV24-1
J: TRBJ1-2
D: NA
size: NA
DNA: TGTGCCACCAGTGACAAGAGCTATGGCTACACCTTC
CDR3: CATSDKSYGYTF

V: TRBV13
J: TRBJ2-3
D: TRBD2
size: NA
DNA: TGTGCCAGCAGCTGGTCCTTAAGTGGGTACGCGCGGGGGACCACAGATACGCAGTATTTT
CDR3: CASSWSLSGYARGTTDTQYF

V: TRBV2
J: TRBJ2-1
D: TRBD2
size: once
DNA: TGTGCCATCGGGACTAGCGGAGGAAATGAGCAGTTCTTC
CDR3: CAIGTSGGNEQFF